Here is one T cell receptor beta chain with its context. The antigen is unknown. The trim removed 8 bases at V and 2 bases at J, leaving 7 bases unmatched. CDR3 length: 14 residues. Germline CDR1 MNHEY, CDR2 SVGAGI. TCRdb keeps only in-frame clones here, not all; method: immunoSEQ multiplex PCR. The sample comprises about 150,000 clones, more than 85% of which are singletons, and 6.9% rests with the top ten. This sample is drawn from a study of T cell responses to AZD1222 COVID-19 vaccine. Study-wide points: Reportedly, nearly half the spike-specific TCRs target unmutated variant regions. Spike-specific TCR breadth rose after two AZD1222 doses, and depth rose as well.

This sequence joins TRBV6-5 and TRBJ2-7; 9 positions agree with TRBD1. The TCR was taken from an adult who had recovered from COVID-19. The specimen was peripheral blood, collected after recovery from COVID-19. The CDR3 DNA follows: TGTGCCAGCCCCCCGGGGACAGGGACCTACGAGCAGTACTTC. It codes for CASPPGTGTYEQYF.